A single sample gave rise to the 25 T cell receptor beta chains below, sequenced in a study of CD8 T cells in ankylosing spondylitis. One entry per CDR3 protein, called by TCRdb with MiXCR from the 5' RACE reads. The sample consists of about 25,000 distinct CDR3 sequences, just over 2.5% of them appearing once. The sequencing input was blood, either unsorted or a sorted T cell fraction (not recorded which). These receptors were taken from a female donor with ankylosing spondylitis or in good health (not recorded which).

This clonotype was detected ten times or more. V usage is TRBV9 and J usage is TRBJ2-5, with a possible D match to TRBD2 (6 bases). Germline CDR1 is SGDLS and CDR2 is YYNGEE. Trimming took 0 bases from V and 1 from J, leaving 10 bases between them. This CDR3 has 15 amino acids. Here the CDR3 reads CASSVESGSQETQYF. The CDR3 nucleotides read TGTGCCAGCAGCGTAGAATCCGGGAGCCAAGAGACCCAGTACTTC.

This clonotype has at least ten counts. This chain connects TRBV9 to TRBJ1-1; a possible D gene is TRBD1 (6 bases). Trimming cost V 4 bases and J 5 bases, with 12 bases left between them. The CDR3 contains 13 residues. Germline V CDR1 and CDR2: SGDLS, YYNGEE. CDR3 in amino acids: CASSPNGQTEAFF. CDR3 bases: TGTGCCAGCAGCCCCAATGGACAGACTGAAGCTTTCTTT.

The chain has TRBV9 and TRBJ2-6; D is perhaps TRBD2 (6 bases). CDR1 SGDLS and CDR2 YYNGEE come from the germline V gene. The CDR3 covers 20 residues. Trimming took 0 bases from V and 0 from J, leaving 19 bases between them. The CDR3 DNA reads TGTGCCAGCAGCGTAGAGGGTGGGAGGACAACGATCTCTGGGGCCAACGTCCTGACTTTC. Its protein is CASSVEGGRTTISGANVLTF.

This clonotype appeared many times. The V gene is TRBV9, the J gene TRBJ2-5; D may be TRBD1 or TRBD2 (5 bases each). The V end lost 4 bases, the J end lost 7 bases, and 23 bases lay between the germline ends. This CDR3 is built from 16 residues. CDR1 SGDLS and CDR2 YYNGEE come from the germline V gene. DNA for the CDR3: TGTGCCAGCAGCCACATACCAGCGGACATAAGCGGGACCCAGTACTTC. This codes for CASSHIPADISGTQYF.

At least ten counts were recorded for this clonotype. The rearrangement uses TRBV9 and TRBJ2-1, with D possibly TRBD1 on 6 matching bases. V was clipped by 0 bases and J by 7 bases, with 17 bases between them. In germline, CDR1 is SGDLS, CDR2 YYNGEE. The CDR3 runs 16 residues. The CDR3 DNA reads TGTGCCAGCAGCGTAGGGGGGCGGGCCTCCCAAAATGAGCAGTTCTTC. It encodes CASSVGGRASQNEQFF. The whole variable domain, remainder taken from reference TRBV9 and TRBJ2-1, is DSGVTQTPKHLITATGQRVTLRCSPRSGDLSVYWYQQSLDQGLQFLIQYYNGEERAKGNILERFSAQQFPDLHSELNLSSLELGDSALYFCASSVGGRASQNEQFFGPGTRLTVL.

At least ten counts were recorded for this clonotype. The CDR3 DNA reads TGTGCCAGCAGCGTAGGAATATCCTCTGCCTACGAGCAGTACTTC. Amino acid sequence: CASSVGISSAYEQYF. The chain links TRBV9 to TRBJ2-7; no clear D. V lost 0 bases to trimming and J lost 2 bases, with 12 bases between them. Looked up from germline, CDR1 is SGDLS and CDR2 is YYNGEE. This CDR3 has 15 residues.

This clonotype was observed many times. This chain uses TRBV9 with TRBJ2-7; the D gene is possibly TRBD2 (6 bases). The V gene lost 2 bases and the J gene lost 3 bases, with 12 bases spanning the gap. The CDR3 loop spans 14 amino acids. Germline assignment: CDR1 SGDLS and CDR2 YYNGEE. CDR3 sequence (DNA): TGTGCCAGCAGCGTCCGGGACTCCTACTACGAGCAGTACTTC. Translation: CASSVRDSYYEQYF. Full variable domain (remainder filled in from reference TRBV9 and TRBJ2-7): DSGVTQTPKHLITATGQRVTLRCSPRSGDLSVYWYQQSLDQGLQFLIQYYNGEERAKGNILERFSAQQFPDLHSELNLSSLELGDSALYFCASSVRDSYYEQYFGPGTRLTVT.

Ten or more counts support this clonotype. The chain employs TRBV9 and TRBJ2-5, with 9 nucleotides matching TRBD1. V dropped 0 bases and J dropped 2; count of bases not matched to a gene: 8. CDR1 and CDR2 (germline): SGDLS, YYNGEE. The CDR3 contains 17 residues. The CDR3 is CASSVASGQGKQETQYF. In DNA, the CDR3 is TGTGCCAGCAGCGTAGCGTCCGGACAGGGGAAACAAGAGACCCAGTACTTC.

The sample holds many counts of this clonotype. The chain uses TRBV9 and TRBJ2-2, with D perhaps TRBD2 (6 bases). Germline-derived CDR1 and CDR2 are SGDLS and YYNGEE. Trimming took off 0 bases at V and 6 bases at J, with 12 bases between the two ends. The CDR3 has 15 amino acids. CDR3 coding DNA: TGTGCCAGCAGCGTAGAGGCGGGACGGGCCGGGGAGCTGTTTTTT. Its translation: CASSVEAGRAGELFF.

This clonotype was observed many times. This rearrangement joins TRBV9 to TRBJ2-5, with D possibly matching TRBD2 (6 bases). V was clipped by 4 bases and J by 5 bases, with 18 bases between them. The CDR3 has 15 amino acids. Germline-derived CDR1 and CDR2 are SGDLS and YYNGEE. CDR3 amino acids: CASSPEGTHGETQYF. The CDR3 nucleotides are TGTGCCAGCAGCCCGGAGGGGACCCACGGGGAGACCCAGTACTTC.

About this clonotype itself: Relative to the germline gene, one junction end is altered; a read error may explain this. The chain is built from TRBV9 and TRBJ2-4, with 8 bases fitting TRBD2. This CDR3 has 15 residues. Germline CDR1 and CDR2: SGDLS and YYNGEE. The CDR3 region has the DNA TGTGCTAGCAGCGTAGGGCGGGGGGCCGCGGACGTTCAGTACTTC. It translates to CASSVGRGAADVQYF.

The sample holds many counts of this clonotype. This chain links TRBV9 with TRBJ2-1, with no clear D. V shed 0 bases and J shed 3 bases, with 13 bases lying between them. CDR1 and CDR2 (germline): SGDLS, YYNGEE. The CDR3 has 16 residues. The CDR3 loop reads CASSVAPGLIYNEQFF. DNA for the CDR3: TGTGCCAGCAGCGTAGCTCCGGGCCTAATCTACAATGAGCAGTTCTTC.

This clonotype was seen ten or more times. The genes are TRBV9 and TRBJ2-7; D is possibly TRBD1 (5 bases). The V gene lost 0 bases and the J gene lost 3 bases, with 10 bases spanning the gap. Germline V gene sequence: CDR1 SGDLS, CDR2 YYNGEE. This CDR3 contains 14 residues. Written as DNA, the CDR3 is TGTGCCAGCAGCGTAGAGGACACCTTCTACGAGCAGTACTTC. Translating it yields CASSVEDTFYEQYF.

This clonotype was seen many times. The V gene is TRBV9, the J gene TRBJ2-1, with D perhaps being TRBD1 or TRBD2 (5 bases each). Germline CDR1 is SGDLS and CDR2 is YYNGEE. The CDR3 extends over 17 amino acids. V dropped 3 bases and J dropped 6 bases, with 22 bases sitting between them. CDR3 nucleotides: TGTGCCAGCAGCGCGGGACCTCCGAATTATCTAGGCAATGAGCAGTTCTTC. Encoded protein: CASSAGPPNYLGNEQFF.

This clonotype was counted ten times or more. This CDR3 reads CASSVMGDTGELFF. For the CDR3, the DNA is TGTGCCAGCAGCGTAATGGGGGACACCGGGGAGCTGTTTTTT. This chain joins TRBV9 and TRBJ2-2; D may correspond to TRBD1 or TRBD2 (5 bases each). The ends were cut back, 1 base at V and 3 bases at J, with 7 bases in the middle. The CDR3 is 14 residues long. CDR1 is SGDLS, CDR2 YYNGEE, per germline.

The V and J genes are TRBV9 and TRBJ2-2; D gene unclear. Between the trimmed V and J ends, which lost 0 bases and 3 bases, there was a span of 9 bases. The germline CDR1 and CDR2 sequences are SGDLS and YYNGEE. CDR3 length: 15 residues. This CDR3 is CASSVGQDDTGELFF. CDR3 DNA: TGTGCCAGCAGCGTAGGGCAGGATGACACCGGGGAGCTGTTTTTT.

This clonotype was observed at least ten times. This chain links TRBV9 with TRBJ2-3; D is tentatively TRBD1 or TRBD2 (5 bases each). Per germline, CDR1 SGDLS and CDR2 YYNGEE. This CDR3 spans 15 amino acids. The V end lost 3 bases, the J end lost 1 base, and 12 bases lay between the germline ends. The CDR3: CASSDRDGGTDTQYF. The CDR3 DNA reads TGTGCCAGCAGCGACCGGGACGGCGGCACAGATACGCAGTATTTT.

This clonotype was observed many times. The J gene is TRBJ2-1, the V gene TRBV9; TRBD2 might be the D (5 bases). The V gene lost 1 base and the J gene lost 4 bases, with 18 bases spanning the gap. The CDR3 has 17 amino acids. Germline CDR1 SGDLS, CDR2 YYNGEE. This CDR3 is CASSVSGHSGTYNEQFF. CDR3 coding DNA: TGTGCCAGCAGCGTATCCGGCCACAGCGGTACTTACAATGAGCAGTTCTTC.

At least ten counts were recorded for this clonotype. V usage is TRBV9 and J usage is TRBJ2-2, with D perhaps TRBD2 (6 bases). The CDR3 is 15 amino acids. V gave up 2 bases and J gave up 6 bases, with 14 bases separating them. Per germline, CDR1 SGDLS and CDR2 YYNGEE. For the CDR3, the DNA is TGTGCCAGCAGCGTGGAAGCGCGGGAAGCCGGGGAGCTGTTTTTT. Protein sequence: CASSVEAREAGELFF.

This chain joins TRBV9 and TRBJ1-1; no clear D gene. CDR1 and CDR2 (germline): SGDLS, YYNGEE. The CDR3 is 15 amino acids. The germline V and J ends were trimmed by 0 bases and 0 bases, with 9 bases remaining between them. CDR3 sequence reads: CASSVVYSMNTEAFF. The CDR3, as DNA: TGTGCCAGCAGCGTAGTCTACAGCATGAACACTGAAGCTTTCTTT.

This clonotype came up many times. The DNA of the CDR3 is TGTGCCAGCAGCGTAGGACAGGGTGAACAGCCCCAGCATTTT. This encodes CASSVGQGEQPQHF. The chain recombines TRBV9 with TRBJ1-5; the match to TRBD1 covers 7 bases. V gave up 0 bases and J gave up 7 bases; unmatched junction bases: 4. Germline V gives CDR1 SGDLS, CDR2 YYNGEE. This CDR3 region has 14 residues.

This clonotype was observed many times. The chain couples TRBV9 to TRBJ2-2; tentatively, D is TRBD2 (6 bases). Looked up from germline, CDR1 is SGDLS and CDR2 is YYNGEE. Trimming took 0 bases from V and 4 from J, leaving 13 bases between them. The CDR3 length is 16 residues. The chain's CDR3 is CASSVALTSRTGELFF. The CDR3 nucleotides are TGTGCCAGCAGCGTAGCTCTCACTAGCCGCACCGGGGAGCTGTTTTTT.

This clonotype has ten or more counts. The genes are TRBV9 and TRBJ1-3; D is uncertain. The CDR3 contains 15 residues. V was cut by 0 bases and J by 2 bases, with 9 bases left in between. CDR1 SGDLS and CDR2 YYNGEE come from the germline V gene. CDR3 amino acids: CASSVGEPPGNTIYF. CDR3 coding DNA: TGTGCCAGCAGCGTAGGCGAACCCCCTGGAAACACCATATATTTT.

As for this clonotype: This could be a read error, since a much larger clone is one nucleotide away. Here the CDR3 DNA reads TGTGCCAGCAGCGTTAGCGCAGAGGTGGGATACGAGCAGTACTTC. Translation gives CASSVSAEVGYEQYF. This rearrangement joins TRBV9 to TRBJ2-7; tentatively, D is TRBD2 (5 bases). Trimming pared 2 bases from V and 4 bases from J, leaving 16 bases between. Per the germline V gene, CDR1 is SGDLS and CDR2 is YYNGEE. The CDR3 consists of 15 residues.

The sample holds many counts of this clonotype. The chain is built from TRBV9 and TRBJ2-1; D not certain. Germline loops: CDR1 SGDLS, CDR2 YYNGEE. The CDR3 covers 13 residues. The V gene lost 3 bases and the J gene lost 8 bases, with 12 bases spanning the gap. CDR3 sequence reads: CASSARQWDEQFF. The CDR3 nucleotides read TGTGCCAGCAGCGCGCGCCAGTGGGATGAGCAGTTCTTC.